This T cell receptor (beta chain) is drawn from a study of cytomegalovirus exposure and HLA in healthy donors. PCR amplification relied on 60 Vbeta primers (plus 13 Jbeta primers). Sequenced by immunoSEQ multiplex PCR; TCRdb stores in-frame clones only, minus some. Of roughly 150,000 clones listed, around four fifths are singletons. Trimming removed 3 bases from V and 3 bases from J, with 9 bases in between. CDR1 and CDR2 (germline): SGHNT, YYREEE (reference sequence). This CDR3 spans 13 amino acids. Sequenced sample: PBMCs. This chain uses TRBV5-4 with TRBJ1-1, with D unclear. This clonotype was sampled from a man aged 18 to 35 in good health and CMV-seropositive. DNA for the CDR3: TGTGCCAGCAGCTCGGAGGGTGACACTGAAGCTTTCTTT. As protein: CASSSEGDTEAFF.